This TCR beta chain came from a study of beta chain features in type 1 diabetes (dated 2018 in TCRdb). In terms of the full investigation: Patients and healthy donors did not differ in mean age, gender distribution, total cell number or subset yield. A total of 90 million to 140 million sorted cells were examined across all samples, and RNA yield correlated strongly with the number of cells per subset. The study compared the TCRB repertoires of sorted circulating CD4+ T cell subsets in recently diagnosed type 1 diabetes patients with those in matched healthy donors. Regulatory and stem cell-like memory subsets were isolated from only 8 patients and about eight healthy donors, whereas naive and central memory subsets came from all 28 donors. Findings and caveats that apply to the study as a whole: Sequencing cDNA rather than genomic DNA could over-represent highly expressing activated cells, although activation and CD3 levels did not differ between groups. At VDJ recombination sites, patients with type 1 diabetes made fewer insertions and deleted more nucleotides, a pattern implying thymic rearrangement abnormalities. Because the HLA sub-analyses included only small numbers of individuals, any influence of HLA type on TCRB rearrangement was left unresolved. PCR may preferentially amplify shorter templates, but because patient and control samples were amplified and corrected together, any resulting skew would affect both groups equally. Naive, central memory and regulatory TCRB repertoires appeared to be more alike among patients than among healthy donors. In all four CD4+ subsets, TCRB CDR3 length was moderately but significantly shorter in type 1 diabetes patients.

A single peripheral blood draw of around 0.11 L on average was collected from each donor into heparinised tubes. A BD FACSAria II was used to sort naive, central memory, regulatory and stem cell-like memory CD4+ T cells with a panel that included CD45RO, CCR7, CD25, CD127, CD95 and CD27. Purity was above 95% for every sorted population. PBMCs were isolated immediately by Lymphoprep density gradient centrifugation and stained directly without culture. To minimize batch effects, samples were stained and sorted in pairs, one healthy donor with one patient per experiment. The High Capacity cDNA Reverse Transcription Kit was used to reverse transcribe all of the isolated RNA, meaning that expressed TCRB transcripts were what got sequenced. Deep immunoSEQ sequencing was applied to naive, central memory and regulatory T cell samples, giving an average of roughly 3.3 million total reads per sample. Sorted cells were lysed in RLT buffer and RNA was extracted with DNase-treated RNeasy Micro or Mini kits, depending on cell number. Each cell subset was processed separately to prevent cross-contamination, with patient and healthy donor samples processed together. TCRB sequences were amplified from cDNA with the immunoSEQ multiplex PCR, producing 87-bp fragments spanning the CDR3 region. Sequencing of the amplicons was done on the Illumina HiSeq platform. The original pipeline was this. PCR bias was computationally corrected using synthetic template baselines, reads within Hamming distance 2 were collapsed, and singletons that could not be merged were discarded. Reads were aligned to IMGT to assign V, D and J genes, CDR3 length, and insertions or deletions at six rearrangement sites. Clonotype counts were normalized to sorted cell number within each subset before computing true diversity and Gini coefficients with the tcR R package. The overlap coefficient, calculated on TCRB nucleotide sequences, was used to quantify repertoire sharing. As a proxy for the pre-selection repertoire, out-of-frame TCRB sequences from naive cells were analyzed. TCRdb carries this immuneACCESS record with in-frame sequences only. Its versions omit some clonotypes, under half of them owing to an unresolved V gene in the studies checked, with the rest unexplained. Clone size and V and J calls were adopted from that table, with D and trimming inferred from the DNA. Present in this sample are around 240,000 clones, about 70% of which were seen just once. The top ten hold roughly 0.048% of the sample.

V and J lose 6 bases and 3 bases, and a span of 12 bases separates them. Including cysteine and phenylalanine, the CDR3 has 14 amino acids. Just the 42-base CDR3 DNA is kept, in frame starting at base 1. For CDR1 and CDR2, the germline V gene (reference sequence) lists LNHDA and SQIVND. For this clone: Its target antigen remains unknown. Base quality data are lacking; no much larger clone is found one base away.

The sequence was obtained from a man aged 25 to 40 in good health. This chain joins TRBV19 to TRBJ2-4; the D call could be TRBD1 or TRBD2, with each sharing 6 bases. Sequencing was performed on naive CD4+ T cells from blood. This specimen's cell subset or site label, per the study, means: true naive CD4+ T cells. For the CDR3, the sequence is CASRSRGGKNIQYF. In nucleotide form, the sequence is TGTGCCAGTAGGTCCAGGGGAGGCAAAAACATTCAGTACTTC. Where the CDR3 stops, the reference TRBV19 and TRBJ2-4 genes take over; the full variable domain is DGGITQSPKYLFRKEGQNVTLSCEQNLNHDAMYWYRQDPGQGLRLIYYSQIVNDFQKGDIAEGYSVSREKKESFPLTVTSAQKNPTAFYLCASRSRGGKNIQYFGAGTRLSVL.